This T cell receptor (beta chain) emerged from a study of blood T cell repertoires in COVID-19 (dated by TCRdb to 2019 to 2021). About the study as a whole: The collaborator samples originated in the United States, Italy and Spain and spanned the acute and convalescent phases of COVID-19. The prospective study material was composed of cDNA or gDNA derived from T cells, B-cell-depleted T cells, or PBMCs. Nearly every sample came with metadata listing a de-identified subject ID, COVID-19 status, age in years and sex. Samples came from the ongoing ImmuneRACE study (first 160 participants) plus 1,254 subjects from 6 global collaborators. Where HLA class I and class II types were available, the types were taken from metadata supplied by the sample provider, not from assay-based typing. Subjects who had been exposed to COVID-19, were actively infected with it, or had recovered from it provided the deeply sampled blood TCRbeta repertoires that made up the dataset. The repertoires were released in a freely available public database intended as a resource for research on the immune response to SARS-CoV-2.

This clone showed up just a few times. Its antigen is not yet known. Per-nucleotide qualities are absent, and no much larger clonotype sits a single base away. The immunoSEQ Assay, a bias-controlled multiplex PCR, was used to amplify TCRbeta CDR3 regions from genomic DNA. From the authors' description of their analysis: The number of nucleated cells in each sample was estimated from the amplification of reference gene primers within the assay. To quantify the absolute abundance of each unique TCRbeta CDR3 rearrangement, sequence reads were collapsed and filtered. For each sample, productive Simpson clonality was calculated by taking the square root of Simpson's diversity index across productive rearrangements. Imported from immuneACCESS, the table was reduced by TCRdb to in-frame sequences with V and J called. These copies leave out some clones; in studies compared against another copy, an unresolved V gene accounts for under half, and the cause of the remainder is not known. That table is the source of V, J and clone size, and D and trimming were worked out from the DNA. This sample lists 280,000 or so clones; roughly 90% were detected once. 9.4% of the sample lies in the top ten.

Whole blood was collected in K2EDTA tubes by collaborating institutions according to the institutions' own protocols. For TCRbeta analysis, collaborator samples were shipped as frozen whole blood, as isolated PBMCs, or as DNA extracted from either sample type. The research as a whole found: The amount of clinical and demographic metadata varied by source and participant and was provided uncurated.

The germline V gene encodes CDR1 SGHTA and CDR2 FQGNSA. V is clipped by 1 base and J by 3 bases, and the sequence between their germline boundaries is 13 bases long. The CDR3 sequence holds 16 residues, the cysteine and phenylalanine included. The entry retains the CDR3 DNA only, 48 bases that are in frame from base 1. This chain is built from TRBV7-2 and TRBJ1-3, with the D gene not confidently named. Sequences were obtained from peripheral blood. The origin of this receptor is a man between 18 and 35 years old with active or convalescent COVID-19. DNA sequence: TGTGCCAGCAGCTTAGATTCGGGATTGGGTGGAAACACCATATATTTT. Its protein product is CASSLDSGLGGNTIYF. The CDR3 plus the reference TRBV7-2 and TRBJ1-3 genes for the other parts give the full variable domain: GAGVSQSPSNKVTEKGKDVELRCDPISGHTALYWYRQSLGQGLEFLIYFQGNSAPDKSGLPSDRFSAERTGGSVSTLTIQRTQQEDSAVYLCASSLDSGLGGNTIYFGEGSWLTVV.